These 14 T cell receptor beta chains came from one sample sequenced in a study of neoadjuvant anti-PD-1 for oral cavity cancer. The time point: after neoadjuvant nivolumab, at surgical resection. Clones were read by immunoSEQ multiplex PCR, and TCRdb kept only the in-frame ones, dropping some. Of approximately 13,000 clones listed, approximately 75% are singletons. Source: PBMCs, taken after nivolumab (anti-PD-1) treatment. The receptors derive from a person between 40 and 85 years old with oral cavity squamous cell carcinoma.

This chain uses TRBV21-1 with TRBJ2-4; the DNA was not used to check the table's D call, TRBD1. TRBV21-1 is a pseudogene. This CDR3 contains 16 residues. This CDR3 reads CASRNRLQQRKNIQYF. CDR3 DNA: TGTGCCAGCAGGAATAGGCTACAGCAAAGAAAAAACATTCAGTACTTC.

This clone was counted a few times. CDR3: CAWRGRWNTGELFF. The CDR3 DNA is TGTGCCTGGAGGGGACGATGGAACACCGGGGAGCTGTTTTTT. The V and J genes are TRBV30 and TRBJ2-2, with D perhaps TRBD1 or TRBD2 (5 bases each). V lost 3 bases, J lost 1 base, and 9 bases lay in between. The length of the CDR3 is 14 residues. Per germline, CDR1 GTSNPN and CDR2 SVGIG (reference sequence).

This clone was recorded a few times. The gene calls are TRBV5-1 and TRBJ2-7, with 9 bases fitting TRBD1. Per the germline V gene, CDR1 is SGHRS and CDR2 is YFSETQ. The CDR3 is 15 amino acids. The ends lost 4 bases at V and 2 bases at J; junction bases unmatched: 7. The CDR3 spells CASSGATGGAYEQYF. The CDR3 bases are TGCGCCAGCAGCGGAGCTACAGGGGGCGCCTACGAGCAGTACTTC.

The chain couples TRBV9 to TRBJ2-7; a possible D gene is TRBD2 (5 bases). The CDR3 is 13 residues long. V dropped 3 bases and J dropped 3 bases, with 10 bases sitting between them. The germline V gene has CDR1 SGDLS and CDR2 YYNGEE. CDR3 nucleotides: TGTGCCAGCAGCGGAGACGGGAACTACGAGCAGTACTTC. The encoded protein is CASSGDGNYEQYF.

This sequence joins TRBV6-5 and TRBJ1-2, with 7 positions matching TRBD1. V lost 5 bases, J lost 4 bases, and 10 bases stayed unmatched. There are 15 residues in the CDR3. Germline V gene sequence: CDR1 MNHEY, CDR2 SVGAGI. DNA for the CDR3: TGTGCCAGCAGTGCAGAACAGGGGTATGGCTATGGCTACACCTTC. Its translation is CASSAEQGYGYGYTF.

V usage is TRBV6-1 and J usage is TRBJ2-1; D ambiguous. V lost 9 bases to trimming and J lost 8 bases, with 20 bases between them. CDR1 MNHNS and CDR2 SASEGT come from the germline V gene. The CDR3 consists of 14 residues. The CDR3 bases are TGTGCCAGTACGCGTACCGAAGTGGGTTATGAGCAGTTCTTC. Translating gives CASTRTEVGYEQFF.

The chain uses TRBV5-1 and TRBJ2-3; D is unclear. Per the germline V gene, CDR1 is SGHRS and CDR2 is YFSETQ. Trimming stripped 2 bases from V and 0 bases from J, with 7 bases between. CDR3 length: 14 amino acids. As DNA, the CDR3 is TGCGCCAGCAGCTTAAGGCAGAGCACAGATACGCAGTATTTT. Translating gives CASSLRQSTDTQYF.

The chain joins TRBV2 to TRBJ1-4; 10 bases agree with TRBD1. Germline CDR1 and CDR2: SNHLY and FYNNEI. Trimming took 1 base from V and 7 from J; bases not matched to a gene: 0. The CDR3 covers 14 residues. CDR3 amino acids: CASSEGDRGEKLFF. As DNA, the CDR3 is TGTGCCAGCAGTGAAGGGGACAGGGGTGAAAAACTGTTTTTT.

The V call is TRBV2, the J call TRBJ1-4, with D possibly being TRBD1 (6 bases). Germline V gene sequence: CDR1 SNHLY, CDR2 FYNNEI. The CDR3 has 16 amino acids. V was pared by 2 bases and J by 8 bases, with 18 bases between. In DNA form, the CDR3 reads TGTGCCAGCAGTGAACCCACAGGGAGGATTAGCGAAAAACTGTTTTTT. Translating it yields CASSEPTGRISEKLFF.

J is TRBJ2-1 and V is TRBV30; 10 bases agree with TRBD2. J gave up 7 bases and V 0 bases, and 6 bases lay outside the gene matches. CDR3 size: 15 residues. CDR1 is GTSNPN, CDR2 SVGIG, per germline (reference sequence). CDR3: CAWSVLSSGRNEQFF. CDR3 coding DNA: TGTGCCTGGAGTGTACTTTCTAGCGGGAGAAATGAGCAGTTCTTC.

The chain links TRBV10-1 to TRBJ2-2, with D possibly matching TRBD2 (5 bases). Trimming cost V 5 bases and J 6 bases, with 13 bases left between them. Germline V lookup: CDR1 WNHNN, CDR2 SYGVQD (reference sequence). The CDR3 has 14 amino acids. The CDR3 DNA follows: TGCGCCAGCAGTTCGGGGTCAGAGGCCGGGGAGCTGTTTTTT. This encodes CASSSGSEAGELFF.

This CDR3 reads CASSVLGGSYNEQFF. CDR3 coding DNA: TGTGCCAGCAGCGTCCTGGGTGGCTCCTACAATGAGCAGTTCTTC. The V gene is TRBV9, the J gene TRBJ2-1; D is unclear. Trimming shortened V by 2 bases and J by 0 bases, and 9 bases separated the two germline ends. The CDR3 consists of 15 residues. Germline CDR1 SGDLS, CDR2 YYNGEE.

The chain links TRBV4-2 to TRBJ2-3; TRBD1 matches 9 bases. The CDR3 spans 16 residues. Germline CDR1 and CDR2: LGHNA and YNFKEQ. J lost 3 bases, V lost 0 bases, and 4 bases had no gene match. The CDR3 protein is CASSQDLGTGTDTQYF. The CDR3 DNA is TGTGCCAGCAGCCAAGATCTGGGGACAGGGACAGATACGCAGTATTTT.

The chain employs TRBV27 and TRBJ2-1; D gene unclear. From germline, CDR1 is MNHEY and CDR2 SMNVEV (reference sequence). With 4 bases removed from V and 6 bases from J, the gap between germline ends came to 7 bases. The CDR3 length is 12 residues. The CDR3: CASSWLGNEQFF. The CDR3 bases are TGTGCCAGCAGTTGGTTAGGCAATGAGCAGTTCTTC.